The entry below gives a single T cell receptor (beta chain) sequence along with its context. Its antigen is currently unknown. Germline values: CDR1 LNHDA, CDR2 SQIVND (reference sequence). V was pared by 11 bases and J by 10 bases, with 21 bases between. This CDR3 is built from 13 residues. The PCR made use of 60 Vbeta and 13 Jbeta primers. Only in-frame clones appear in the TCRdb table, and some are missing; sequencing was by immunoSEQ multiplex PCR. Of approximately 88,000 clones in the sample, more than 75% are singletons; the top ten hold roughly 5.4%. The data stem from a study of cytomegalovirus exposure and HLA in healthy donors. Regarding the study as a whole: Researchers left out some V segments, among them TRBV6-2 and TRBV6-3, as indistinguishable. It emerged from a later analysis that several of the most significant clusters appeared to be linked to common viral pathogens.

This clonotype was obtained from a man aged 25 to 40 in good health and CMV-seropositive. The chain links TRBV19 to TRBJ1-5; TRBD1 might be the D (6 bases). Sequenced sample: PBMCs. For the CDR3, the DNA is TGTGCCTCCCAGGGGCAGGTCCGCGGACCCCAGCATTTT. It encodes CASQGQVRGPQHF. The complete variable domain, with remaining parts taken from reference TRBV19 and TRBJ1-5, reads DGGITQSPKYLFRKEGQNVTLSCEQNLNHDAMYWYRQDPGQGLRLIYYSQIVNDFQKGDIAEGYSVSREKKESFPLTVTSAQKNPTAFYLCASQGQVRGPQHFGDGTRLSIL.